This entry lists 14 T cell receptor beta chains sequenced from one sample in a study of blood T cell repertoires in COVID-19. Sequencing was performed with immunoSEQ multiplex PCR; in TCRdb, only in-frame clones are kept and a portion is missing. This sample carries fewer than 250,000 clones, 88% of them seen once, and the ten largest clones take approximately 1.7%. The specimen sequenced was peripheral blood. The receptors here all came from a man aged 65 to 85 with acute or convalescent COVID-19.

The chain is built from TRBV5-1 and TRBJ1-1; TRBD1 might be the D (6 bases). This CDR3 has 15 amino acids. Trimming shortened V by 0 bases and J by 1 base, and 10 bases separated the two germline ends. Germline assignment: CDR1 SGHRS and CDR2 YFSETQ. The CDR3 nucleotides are TGCGCCAGCAGCTTGGGTCAGGGGACGAACACTGAAGCTTTCTTT. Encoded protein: CASSLGQGTNTEAFF.

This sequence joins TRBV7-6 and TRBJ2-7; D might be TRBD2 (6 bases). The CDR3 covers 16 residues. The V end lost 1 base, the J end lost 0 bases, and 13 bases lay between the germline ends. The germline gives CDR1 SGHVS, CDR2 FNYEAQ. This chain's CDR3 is CASSLGSGVTSYEQYF. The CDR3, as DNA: TGTGCCAGCAGCTTAGGGTCGGGAGTTACCTCCTACGAGCAGTACTTC.

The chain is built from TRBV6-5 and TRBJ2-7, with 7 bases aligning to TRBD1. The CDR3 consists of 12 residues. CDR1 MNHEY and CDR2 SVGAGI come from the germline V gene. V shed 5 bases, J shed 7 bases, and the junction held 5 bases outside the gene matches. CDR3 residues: CASSLQGVEQYF. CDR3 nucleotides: TGTGCCAGCAGTCTTCAGGGGGTTGAGCAGTACTTC.

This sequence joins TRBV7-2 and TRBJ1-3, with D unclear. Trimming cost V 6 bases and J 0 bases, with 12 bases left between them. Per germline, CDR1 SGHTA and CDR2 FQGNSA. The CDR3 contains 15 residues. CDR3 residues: CASSPVGVSGNTIYF. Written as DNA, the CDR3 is TGTGCCAGCAGTCCCGTCGGGGTCTCTGGAAACACCATATATTTT.

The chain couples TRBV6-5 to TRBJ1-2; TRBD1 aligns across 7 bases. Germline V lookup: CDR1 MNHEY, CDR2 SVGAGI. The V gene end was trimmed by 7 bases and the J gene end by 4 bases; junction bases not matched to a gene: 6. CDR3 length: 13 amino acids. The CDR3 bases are TGTGCCAGCACCACGACAGGGACCTATGGCTACACCTTC. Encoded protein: CASTTTGTYGYTF.

The CDR3 DNA is TGCGCCAGCAGGTATGGGACTAGCGGGAGCAGTGGTACGCAGTATTTT. Its translation is CASRYGTSGSSGTQYF. The J gene is TRBJ2-3, the V gene TRBV5-1, with TRBD2 matching 14 bases. V was clipped by 5 bases and J by 8 bases; unmatched bases: 10. Germline values: CDR1 SGHRS, CDR2 YFSETQ. This CDR3 contains 16 residues.

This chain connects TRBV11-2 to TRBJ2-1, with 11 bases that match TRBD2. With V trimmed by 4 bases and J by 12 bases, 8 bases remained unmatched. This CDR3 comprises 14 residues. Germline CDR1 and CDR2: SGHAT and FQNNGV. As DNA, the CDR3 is TGTGCCAGCAGCTCCAGACTAGCGGGAAGCGGGCAGTTCTTC. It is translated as CASSSRLAGSGQFF.

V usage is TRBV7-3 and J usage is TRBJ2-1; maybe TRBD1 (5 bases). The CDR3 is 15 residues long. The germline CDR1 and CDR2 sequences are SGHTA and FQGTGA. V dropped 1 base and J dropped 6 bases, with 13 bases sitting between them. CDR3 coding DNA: TGTGCCAGCAGCTTAAAGGTTGGGGCTAGCAATGAGCAGTTCTTC. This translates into CASSLKVGASNEQFF.

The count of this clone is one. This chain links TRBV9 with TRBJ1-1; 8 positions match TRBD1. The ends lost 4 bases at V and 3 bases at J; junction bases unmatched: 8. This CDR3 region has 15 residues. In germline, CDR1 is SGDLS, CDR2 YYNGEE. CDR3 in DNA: TGTGCCAGCAGCAAAGGACAGGGATGGGACACTGAAGCTTTCTTT. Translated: CASSKGQGWDTEAFF.

The DNA for the CDR3 is TGTGCCACCTCGGCAGGGAGGGCAACGTACAATGAGCAGTTCTTC. It is translated as CATSAGRATYNEQFF. The V call is TRBV6-6, the J call TRBJ2-1; 7 nucleotides match TRBD2. The V segment lost 10 bases and the J segment 4 bases; nucleotides outside the gene matches: 13. CDR1 is MNHNY, CDR2 SVGAGI, per germline (reference sequence). The CDR3 is 15 amino acids.

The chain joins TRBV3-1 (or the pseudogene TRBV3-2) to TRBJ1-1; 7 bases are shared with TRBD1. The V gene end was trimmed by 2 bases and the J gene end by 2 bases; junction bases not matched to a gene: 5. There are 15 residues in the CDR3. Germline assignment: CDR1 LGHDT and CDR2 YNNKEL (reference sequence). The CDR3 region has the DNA TGTGCCAGCAGCCAACCTGGACAGGCTAACACTGAAGCTTTCTTT. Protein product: CASSQPGQANTEAFF.

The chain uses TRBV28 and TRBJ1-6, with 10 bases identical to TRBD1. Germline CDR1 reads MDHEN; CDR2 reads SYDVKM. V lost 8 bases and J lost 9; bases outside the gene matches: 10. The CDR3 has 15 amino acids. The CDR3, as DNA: TGTGCCAGCGGAACCCCGGGACAGGGGAGTTCACCCCTCCACTTT. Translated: CASGTPGQGSSPLHF. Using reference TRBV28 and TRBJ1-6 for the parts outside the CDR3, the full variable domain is DVKVTQSSRYLVKRTGEKVFLECVQDMDHENMFWYRQDPGLGLRLIYFSYDVKMKEKGDIPEGYSVSREKKERFSLILESASTNQTSMYLCASGTPGQGSSPLHFGNGTRLTVT.

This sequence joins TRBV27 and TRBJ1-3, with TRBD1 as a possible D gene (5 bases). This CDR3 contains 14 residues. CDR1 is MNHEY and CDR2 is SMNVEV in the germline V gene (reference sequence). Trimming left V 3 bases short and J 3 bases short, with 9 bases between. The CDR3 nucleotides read TGTGCCAGCAGTTTCAGGGCCGATGGAAACACCATATATTTT. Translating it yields CASSFRADGNTIYF.

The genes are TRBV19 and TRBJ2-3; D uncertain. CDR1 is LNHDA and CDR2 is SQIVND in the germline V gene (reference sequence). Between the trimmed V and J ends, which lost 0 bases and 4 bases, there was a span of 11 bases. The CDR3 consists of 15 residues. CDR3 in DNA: TGTGCCAGTAGTATAGACCTGGCGGTCCCAGATACGCAGTATTTT. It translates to CASSIDLAVPDTQYF. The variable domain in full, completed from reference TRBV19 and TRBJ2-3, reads DGGITQSPKYLFRKEGQNVTLSCEQNLNHDAMYWYRQDPGQGLRLIYYSQIVNDFQKGDIAEGYSVSREKKESFPLTVTSAQKNPTAFYLCASSIDLAVPDTQYFGPGTRLTVL.